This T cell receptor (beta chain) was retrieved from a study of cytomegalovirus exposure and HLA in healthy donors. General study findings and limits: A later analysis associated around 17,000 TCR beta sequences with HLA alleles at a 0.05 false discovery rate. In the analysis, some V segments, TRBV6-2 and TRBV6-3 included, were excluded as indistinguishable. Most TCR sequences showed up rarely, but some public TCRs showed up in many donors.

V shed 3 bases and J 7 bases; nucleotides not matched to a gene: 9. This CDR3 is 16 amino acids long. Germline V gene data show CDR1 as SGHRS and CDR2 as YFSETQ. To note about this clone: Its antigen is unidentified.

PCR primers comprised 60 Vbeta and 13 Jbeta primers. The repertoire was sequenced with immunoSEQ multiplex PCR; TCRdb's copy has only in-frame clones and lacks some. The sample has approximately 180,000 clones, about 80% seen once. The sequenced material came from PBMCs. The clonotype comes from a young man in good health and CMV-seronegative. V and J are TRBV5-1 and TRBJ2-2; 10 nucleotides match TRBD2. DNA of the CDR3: TGCGCCAGCAGCTACACGAGCGGGGGGGCGATCGGGGAGCTGTTTTTT. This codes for CASSYTSGGAIGELFF.